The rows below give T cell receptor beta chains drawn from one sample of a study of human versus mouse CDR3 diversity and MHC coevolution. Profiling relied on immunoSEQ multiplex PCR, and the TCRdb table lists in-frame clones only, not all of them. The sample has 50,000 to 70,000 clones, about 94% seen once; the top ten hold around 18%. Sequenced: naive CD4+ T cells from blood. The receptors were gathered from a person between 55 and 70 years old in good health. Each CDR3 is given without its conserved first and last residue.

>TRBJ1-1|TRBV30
AWSITSTDTEAF
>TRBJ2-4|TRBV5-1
ASSLVLAGGGKNIQY
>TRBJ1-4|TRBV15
ATSRQTRRGNEKLF
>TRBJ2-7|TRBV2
ASSDSSGRSEQY
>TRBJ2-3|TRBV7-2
ASSLAAAGGGADTQY
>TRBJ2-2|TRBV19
ASLFPNTGELF
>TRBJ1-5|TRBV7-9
ASSSSAQGFLQPQH
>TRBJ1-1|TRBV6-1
ASSEQTGGNTEAF
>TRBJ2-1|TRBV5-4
ASSLQQGNQF
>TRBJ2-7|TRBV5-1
ASSLAEFYEQY
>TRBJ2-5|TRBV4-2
ASSQDRGAGGPKGTQY
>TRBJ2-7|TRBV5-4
ASSPGGLAREQY
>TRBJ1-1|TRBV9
ASSVAVRNTEAF
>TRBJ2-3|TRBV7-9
ASSSASGRPKQY
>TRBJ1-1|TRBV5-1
ASSEQGNTEAF
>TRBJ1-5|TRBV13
ASSLGGGGNQPQH
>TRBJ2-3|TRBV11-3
ASSPFQLGTDTQY
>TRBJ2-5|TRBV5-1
ASSLGQGLGSAETQY
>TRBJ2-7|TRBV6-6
ASSLLAGYEQY
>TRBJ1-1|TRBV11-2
ASSPYGFGATEAF
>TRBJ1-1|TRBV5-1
ASSFGGLEAF
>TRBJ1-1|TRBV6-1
ASSGTRVHTEAF
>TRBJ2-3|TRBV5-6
ASRTWGATQY
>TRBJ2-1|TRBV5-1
ASSLFGGSSYNEQF
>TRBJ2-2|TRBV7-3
ASSLARSGELF
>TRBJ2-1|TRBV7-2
ASSFGGADEQF
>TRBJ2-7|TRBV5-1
ASSQQGSYEQY
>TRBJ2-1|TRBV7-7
ASSPTVGQTRTDEQF